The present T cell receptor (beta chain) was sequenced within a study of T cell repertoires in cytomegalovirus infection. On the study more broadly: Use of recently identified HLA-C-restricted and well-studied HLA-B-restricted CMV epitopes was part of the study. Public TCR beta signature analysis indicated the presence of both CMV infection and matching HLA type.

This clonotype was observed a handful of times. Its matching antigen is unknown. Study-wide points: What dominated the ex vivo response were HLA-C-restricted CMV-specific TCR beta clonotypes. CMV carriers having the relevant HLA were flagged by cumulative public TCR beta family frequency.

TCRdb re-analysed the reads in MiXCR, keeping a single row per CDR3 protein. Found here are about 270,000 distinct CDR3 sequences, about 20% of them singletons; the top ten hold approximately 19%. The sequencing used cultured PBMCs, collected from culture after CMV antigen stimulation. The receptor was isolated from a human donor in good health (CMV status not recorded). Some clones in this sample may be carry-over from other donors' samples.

The CDR3 loop is CASRVRDYYTGELFF. The DNA for the CDR3 is TGTGCCAGCAGAGTTCGGGACTACTACACCGGGGAGCTGTTTTTT. The V call is TRBV12-3 or TRBV12-4, the J call TRBJ2-2; 7 nucleotides align to TRBD2. The CDR3 runs 15 residues. J was trimmed by 3 bases and V by 6 bases; bases with no gene match: 7.